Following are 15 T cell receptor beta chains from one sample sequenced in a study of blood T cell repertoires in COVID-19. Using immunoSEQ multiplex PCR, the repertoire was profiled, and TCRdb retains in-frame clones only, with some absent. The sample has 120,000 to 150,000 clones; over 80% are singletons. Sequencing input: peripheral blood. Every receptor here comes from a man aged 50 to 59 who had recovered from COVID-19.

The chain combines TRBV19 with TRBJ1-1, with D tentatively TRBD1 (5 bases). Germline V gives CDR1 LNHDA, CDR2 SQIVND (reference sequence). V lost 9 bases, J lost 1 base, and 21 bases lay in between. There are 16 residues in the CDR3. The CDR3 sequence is CASTQAGGWANTEAFF. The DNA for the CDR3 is TGTGCCAGCACGCAAGCGGGGGGTTGGGCGAACACTGAAGCTTTCTTT.

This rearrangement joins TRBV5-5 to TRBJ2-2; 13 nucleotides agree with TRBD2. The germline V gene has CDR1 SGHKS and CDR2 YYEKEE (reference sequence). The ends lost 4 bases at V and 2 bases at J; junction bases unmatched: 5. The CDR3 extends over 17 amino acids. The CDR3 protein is CASSPGLAGSNTGELFF. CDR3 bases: TGTGCCAGCAGCCCGGGACTAGCGGGGTCCAACACCGGGGAGCTGTTTTTT.

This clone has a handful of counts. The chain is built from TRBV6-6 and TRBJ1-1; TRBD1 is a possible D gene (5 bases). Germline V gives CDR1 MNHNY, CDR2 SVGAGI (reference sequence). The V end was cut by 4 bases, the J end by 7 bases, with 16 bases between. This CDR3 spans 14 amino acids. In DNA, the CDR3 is TGTGCCAGCAGTTCTTACGAGACAGTACTTGAAGCTTTCTTT. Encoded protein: CASSSYETVLEAFF.

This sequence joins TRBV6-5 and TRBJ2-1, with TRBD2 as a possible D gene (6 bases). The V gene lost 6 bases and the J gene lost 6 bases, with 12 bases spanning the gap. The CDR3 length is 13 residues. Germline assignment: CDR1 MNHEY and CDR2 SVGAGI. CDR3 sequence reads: CASSPPGGNEQFF. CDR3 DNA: TGTGCCAGCAGCCCCCCCGGGGGCAATGAGCAGTTCTTC.

The CDR3 DNA is TGTGCCAGCAGCAACCCGGTAGGGGGCACTGAAGCTTTCTTT. Translated, it gives CASSNPVGGTEAFF. The rearrangement uses TRBV9 and TRBJ1-1; D might be TRBD1 (6 bases). Trimming took 4 bases from V and 4 from J, leaving 14 bases between them. Germline lookup yields CDR1 SGDLS and CDR2 YYNGEE. The CDR3 sequence is 14 residues long.

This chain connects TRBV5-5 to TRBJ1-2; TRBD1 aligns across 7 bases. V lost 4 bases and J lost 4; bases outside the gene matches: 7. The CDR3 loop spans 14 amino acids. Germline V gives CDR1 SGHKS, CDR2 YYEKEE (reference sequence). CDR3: CASSPGDSIYGYTF. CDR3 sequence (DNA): TGTGCCAGCAGCCCCGGGGACAGTATCTATGGCTACACCTTC.

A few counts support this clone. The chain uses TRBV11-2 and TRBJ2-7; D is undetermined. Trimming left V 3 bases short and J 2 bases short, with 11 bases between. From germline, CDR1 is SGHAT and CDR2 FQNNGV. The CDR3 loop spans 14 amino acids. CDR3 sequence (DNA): TGTGCCAGCAGCTTCCTGGCCCACCCCTACGAGCAGTACTTC. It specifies CASSFLAHPYEQYF.

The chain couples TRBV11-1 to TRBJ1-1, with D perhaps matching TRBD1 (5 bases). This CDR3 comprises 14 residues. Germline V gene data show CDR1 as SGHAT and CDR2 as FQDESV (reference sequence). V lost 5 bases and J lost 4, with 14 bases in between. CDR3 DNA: TGTGCCAGCAGCCGAAACGCGGGGGTCACTGAAGCTTTCTTT. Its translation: CASSRNAGVTEAFF.

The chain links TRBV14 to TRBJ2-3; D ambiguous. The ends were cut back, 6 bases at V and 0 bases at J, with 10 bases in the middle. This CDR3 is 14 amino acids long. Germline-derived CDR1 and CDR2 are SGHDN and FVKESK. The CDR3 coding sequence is TGTGCCAGCAGATCGGGTTTTAGCACAGATACGCAGTATTTT. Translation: CASRSGFSTDTQYF.

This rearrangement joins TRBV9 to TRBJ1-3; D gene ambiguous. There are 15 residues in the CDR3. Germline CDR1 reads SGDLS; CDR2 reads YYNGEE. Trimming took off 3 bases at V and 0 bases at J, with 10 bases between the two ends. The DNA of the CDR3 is TGTGCCAGCAGCGAGGGAGGTAGCTCTGGAAACACCATATATTTT. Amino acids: CASSEGGSSGNTIYF. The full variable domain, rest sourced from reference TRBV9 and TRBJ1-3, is DSGVTQTPKHLITATGQRVTLRCSPRSGDLSVYWYQQSLDQGLQFLIQYYNGEERAKGNILERFSAQQFPDLHSELNLSSLELGDSALYFCASSEGGSSGNTIYFGEGSWLTVV.

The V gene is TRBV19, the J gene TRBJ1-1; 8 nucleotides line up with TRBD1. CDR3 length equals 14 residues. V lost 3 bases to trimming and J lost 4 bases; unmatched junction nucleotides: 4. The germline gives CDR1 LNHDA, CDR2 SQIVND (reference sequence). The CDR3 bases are TGTGCCAGTAGTATCAACAGGGGGGGCACTGAAGCTTTCTTT. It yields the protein CASSINRGGTEAFF.

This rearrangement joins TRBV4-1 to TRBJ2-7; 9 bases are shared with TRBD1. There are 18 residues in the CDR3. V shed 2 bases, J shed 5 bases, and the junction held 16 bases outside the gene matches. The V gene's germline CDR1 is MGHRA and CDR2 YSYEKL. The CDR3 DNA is TGCGCCAGCAGCCAACCTCCCTTGCCGGGACAGGGATTCCACGAGCAGTACTTC. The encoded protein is CASSQPPLPGQGFHEQYF.

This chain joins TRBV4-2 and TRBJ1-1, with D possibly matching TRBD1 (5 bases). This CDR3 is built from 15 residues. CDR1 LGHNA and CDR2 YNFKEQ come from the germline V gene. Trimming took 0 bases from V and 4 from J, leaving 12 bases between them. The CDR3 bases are TGTGCCAGCAGCCAAGAGGGGGGGACGGTCACTGAAGCTTTCTTT. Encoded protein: CASSQEGGTVTEAFF.

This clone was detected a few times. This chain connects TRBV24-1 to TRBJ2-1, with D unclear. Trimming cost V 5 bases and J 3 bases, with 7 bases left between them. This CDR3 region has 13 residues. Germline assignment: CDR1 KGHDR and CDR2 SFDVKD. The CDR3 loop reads CATSATGYNEQFF. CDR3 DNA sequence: TGTGCCACCAGTGCGACGGGCTACAATGAGCAGTTCTTC.

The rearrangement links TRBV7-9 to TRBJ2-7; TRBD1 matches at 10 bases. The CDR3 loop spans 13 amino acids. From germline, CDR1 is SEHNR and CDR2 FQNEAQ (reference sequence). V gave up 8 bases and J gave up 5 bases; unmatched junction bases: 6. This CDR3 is CASLGTGVHEQYF. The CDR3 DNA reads TGTGCCAGCCTAGGGACAGGGGTCCACGAGCAGTACTTC.